This entry features one T cell receptor beta chain sequence. Its matching antigen is unknown. This sample stems from a study of cytomegalovirus exposure and HLA in healthy donors. Study observations and caveats: In an earlier analysis, about 90% or about 30%: the productive usage of most TCR beta V segments. As was reported, the classifier diagnosed cytomegalovirus status with high specificity and sensitivity. Indistinguishable V segments such as TRBV6-2 and TRBV6-3 were excluded.

The PCR employed 60 Vbeta primers together with 13 Jbeta primers. Assay used: immunoSEQ multiplex PCR; TCRdb lists only in-frame clones, some missing. The sample has fewer than 200,000 clones, about 71% seen once. CDR1 is SGHKS, CDR2 YYEKEE, per germline (reference sequence). This CDR3 has 16 residues. V lost 4 bases to trimming and J lost 2 bases; unmatched junction nucleotides: 10. The chain couples TRBV5-5 to TRBJ2-7; TRBD1 matches at 9 bases. This receptor was obtained from a woman aged 40 to 50 in good health and CMV-seropositive. The sequencing sample was made of PBMCs. The CDR3 is CASSLITGGAAYEQYF. The CDR3 coding sequence is TGTGCCAGCAGCCTAATTACAGGGGGCGCAGCCTACGAGCAGTACTTC.